A selection of T cell receptor beta chains follows, all from one sample in a study of cytomegalovirus exposure and HLA in healthy donors. Using immunoSEQ multiplex PCR, the repertoire was profiled, and TCRdb retains in-frame clones only, with some absent. Among roughly 120,000 clones listed, less than 90% were seen once. Sequencing used PBMCs. The receptors were gathered from a man aged 18 to 35 in good health and CMV-seropositive. CDR3s include the opening cysteine and the closing phenylalanine or tryptophan. Part of the rows lack a size; the others show once, few, many or a class for expanded clones.

clone_size: .; j_call: TRBJ2-2; v_call: TRBV29-1; cdr3_length: 13; cdr3_aa: CSVRTGGTGELFF
clone_size: .; j_call: TRBJ1-2; v_call: TRBV5-1; cdr3_length: 16; cdr3_aa: CASSSDRGVTNYGYTF
clone_size: .; j_call: TRBJ2-1; v_call: TRBV7-2; cdr3_length: 13; cdr3_aa: CASSRTSTGRPLF
clone_size: .; j_call: TRBJ2-1; v_call: TRBV25-1; cdr3_length: 16; cdr3_aa: CASSGDRVESYNEQFF
clone_size: .; j_call: TRBJ1-6; v_call: TRBV4-1; cdr3_length: 22; cdr3_aa: CASSQDSPPPPTGYMDNSPLHF
clone_size: .; j_call: TRBJ2-1; v_call: TRBV6-5; cdr3_length: 16; cdr3_aa: CASSYSKPSSNNEQFF
clone_size: .; j_call: TRBJ1-6; v_call: TRBV27; cdr3_length: 17; cdr3_aa: CASSLGGTGLSGSPLHF
clone_size: once; j_call: TRBJ1-1; v_call: TRBV7-9; cdr3_length: 17; cdr3_aa: CASSPNSRTRRDTEAFF
clone_size: .; j_call: TRBJ1-1; v_call: TRBV5-6; cdr3_length: 14; cdr3_aa: CASRLFLDSSEAFF
clone_size: .; j_call: TRBJ1-2; v_call: TRBV15; cdr3_length: 13; cdr3_aa: CATSRDVGIGYTF
clone_size: .; j_call: TRBJ1-6; v_call: TRBV6-5; cdr3_length: 15; cdr3_aa: CASRWADRDNSPLHF
clone_size: once; j_call: TRBJ2-1; v_call: TRBV27; cdr3_length: 16; cdr3_aa: CASSLSGGASYNEQFF
clone_size: .; j_call: TRBJ1-1; v_call: TRBV4-1; cdr3_length: 15; cdr3_aa: CASSHPGQGATEAFF
clone_size: once; j_call: TRBJ2-1; v_call: TRBV19; cdr3_length: 16; cdr3_aa: CASSIDEGQGINEQFF
clone_size: .; j_call: TRBJ1-1; v_call: TRBV7-9; cdr3_length: 16; cdr3_aa: CASSLPSGGQGTEAFF
clone_size: .; j_call: TRBJ2-2; v_call: TRBV6-5; cdr3_length: 15; cdr3_aa: CASSYRSQNTGELFF
clone_size: .; j_call: TRBJ1-2; v_call: TRBV5-6; cdr3_length: 13; cdr3_aa: CASTKKGQGLYTF
clone_size: .; j_call: TRBJ2-3; v_call: TRBV11-2; cdr3_length: 14; cdr3_aa: CASSLLGHLNTQYF
clone_size: .; j_call: TRBJ2-3; v_call: TRBV6-1; cdr3_length: 13; cdr3_aa: CATSGGAPDTQYF
clone_size: once; j_call: TRBJ2-7; v_call: TRBV15; cdr3_length: 13; cdr3_aa: CATSPGVTYEQYF
clone_size: .; j_call: TRBJ2-7; v_call: TRBV6-1; cdr3_length: 11; cdr3_aa: CASSRGLEQYF
clone_size: .; j_call: TRBJ1-1; v_call: TRBV5-1; cdr3_length: 15; cdr3_aa: CASSSGTGGNTEAFF
clone_size: .; j_call: TRBJ2-5; v_call: TRBV20-1; cdr3_length: 11; cdr3_aa: CSAGLQETQYF
clone_size: .; j_call: TRBJ1-2; v_call: TRBV20-1; cdr3_length: 11; cdr3_aa: CSVTKDYGYTF
clone_size: .; j_call: TRBJ1-2; v_call: TRBV5-6; cdr3_length: 14; cdr3_aa: CASSSLTEYYGYTF
clone_size: .; j_call: TRBJ1-1; v_call: TRBV7-9; cdr3_length: 15; cdr3_aa: CASSIYDRPNTEAFF
clone_size: .; j_call: TRBJ1-5; v_call: TRBV2; cdr3_length: 19; cdr3_aa: CASSVPLGAGGIKDQPQHF
clone_size: once; j_call: TRBJ1-4; v_call: TRBV30; cdr3_length: 13; cdr3_aa: CASAGTGNEKLFF
clone_size: .; j_call: TRBJ1-2; v_call: TRBV6-6; cdr3_length: 12; cdr3_aa: CASSYVDYGYTF
clone_size: once; j_call: TRBJ2-3; v_call: TRBV10-3; cdr3_length: 15; cdr3_aa: CAIQLDGSSPDTQYF
clone_size: few; j_call: TRBJ2-2; v_call: TRBV2; cdr3_length: 13; cdr3_aa: CASRTDRAGELFF
clone_size: .; j_call: TRBJ2-3; v_call: TRBV6-6; cdr3_length: 14; cdr3_aa: CASRLAGGTDTQYF
clone_size: .; j_call: TRBJ2-3; v_call: TRBV5-1; cdr3_length: 16; cdr3_aa: CASSREGQGGADTQYF
clone_size: .; j_call: TRBJ2-5; v_call: TRBV30; cdr3_length: 13; cdr3_aa: CAWETGGTETQYF
clone_size: .; j_call: TRBJ2-7; v_call: TRBV4-1; cdr3_length: 15; cdr3_aa: CASSPTGGGYDEQYF
clone_size: .; j_call: TRBJ2-7; v_call: TRBV6-1; cdr3_length: 17; cdr3_aa: CASSVSSGGLSSYEQYF
clone_size: .; j_call: TRBJ2-5; v_call: TRBV27; cdr3_length: 14; cdr3_aa: CASSLLASRETQYF
clone_size: .; j_call: TRBJ1-2; v_call: TRBV27; cdr3_length: 13; cdr3_aa: CASSLAEGYGYTF
clone_size: .; j_call: TRBJ1-2; v_call: TRBV11-2; cdr3_length: 15; cdr3_aa: CASSSKSGKFYGYTF
clone_size: .; j_call: TRBJ2-5; v_call: TRBV5-1; cdr3_length: 15; cdr3_aa: CASSIGSGYQETQYF
clone_size: .; j_call: TRBJ2-5; v_call: TRBV9; cdr3_length: 14; cdr3_aa: CASSVGTGEETQYF
clone_size: .; j_call: TRBJ1-6; v_call: TRBV29-1; cdr3_length: 13; cdr3_aa: CSVRQGADSPLHF
clone_size: few; j_call: TRBJ1-6; v_call: TRBV6-4; cdr3_length: 14; cdr3_aa: CASSAVPGSSPLHF
clone_size: .; j_call: TRBJ1-4; v_call: TRBV19; cdr3_length: 15; cdr3_aa: CASSPPGQGTGKLFF
clone_size: .; j_call: TRBJ2-4; v_call: TRBV28; cdr3_length: 19; cdr3_aa: CASSLGSSDRLDEATIQYF
clone_size: .; j_call: TRBJ2-7; v_call: TRBV19; cdr3_length: 14; cdr3_aa: CASSNRDTAYEQYF
clone_size: .; j_call: TRBJ2-1; v_call: TRBV27; cdr3_length: 15; cdr3_aa: CASSSTAIHYNEQFF
clone_size: many; j_call: TRBJ1-2; v_call: TRBV27; cdr3_length: 14; cdr3_aa: CASSPGQGNYGYTF
clone_size: .; j_call: TRBJ2-1; v_call: TRBV27; cdr3_length: 14; cdr3_aa: CASSFGTPDNEQFF
clone_size: .; j_call: TRBJ1-2; v_call: TRBV4-1; cdr3_length: 14; cdr3_aa: CASSLQRGNYGYTF
clone_size: .; j_call: TRBJ2-1; v_call: TRBV9; cdr3_length: 15; cdr3_aa: CASSPGGGGGNEQFF
clone_size: few; j_call: TRBJ2-3; v_call: TRBV6-5; cdr3_length: 14; cdr3_aa: CASRGGGAADTQYF
clone_size: medium-sized; j_call: TRBJ1-2; v_call: TRBV4-3; cdr3_length: 15; cdr3_aa: CASSQEGQGPHGYTF
clone_size: few; j_call: TRBJ1-6; v_call: TRBV27; cdr3_length: 14; cdr3_aa: CASSEASYNSPLHF
clone_size: .; j_call: TRBJ1-5; v_call: TRBV18; cdr3_length: 13; cdr3_aa: CASSLAQNQPQHF